This TCR beta chain was recorded in a study of shared clonotypes between healthy human individuals. This CDR3 region has 14 residues. Germline V gene sequence: CDR1 MNHEY, CDR2 SMNVEV (reference sequence). The J segment lost 4 bases and the V segment lost 4 bases, leaving 5 bases of the junction unmatched. Some clones are missing from TCRdb's copy, which holds only in-frame ones; the method was immunoSEQ multiplex PCR. The sample includes hundreds of thousands of clones, around 79% of them seen just once. Notes on this clone: Other DNA sequences in this sample translate to the same CDR3.

The healthy adult donors were HIV-negative and reported no recent acute infections or vaccinations. The chain recombines TRBV27 with TRBJ2-7, with TRBD1 identical over 9 bases. The origin of this receptor is a woman aged 40 to 49 in good health. Some clones in this sample may be carry-over from other donors' samples. Sequences were obtained from PBMCs. The CDR3 DNA is TGTGCCAGCAGTTCCGGGACAGGGAGGTACGAGCAGTACTTC. It codes for CASSSGTGRYEQYF.